Each of the 24 T cell receptor beta chains below was sequenced from the same sample in a study of blood T cell repertoires in COVID-19. Using immunoSEQ multiplex PCR, the repertoire was profiled, and TCRdb retains in-frame clones only, with some absent. The top ten hold around 9.4% of the sample, which has about 49,000 clones, roughly two thirds seen once. What was sequenced was peripheral blood. The source of these receptors is an older woman with acute or convalescent COVID-19.

This clone was recorded at least ten times. This chain joins TRBV13 and TRBJ2-5; 8 bases line up with TRBD1. V gave up 4 bases and J gave up 5 bases; unmatched junction bases: 9. CDR1 and CDR2 from the germline V gene are PRHDT and FYEKMQ (reference sequence). The length of the CDR3 is 15 residues. CDR3 sequence reads: CASSSRQGLRETQYF. The CDR3 DNA reads TGTGCCAGCAGCTCCAGACAGGGGCTTAGGGAGACCCAGTACTTC.

This sequence joins TRBV18 and TRBJ1-2; D uncertain. V lost 6 bases and J 8 bases, leaving 13 bases between the germline ends. CDR1 is KGHSH and CDR2 is LQKENI in the germline V gene. The CDR3 extends over 12 amino acids. CDR3 coding DNA: TGTGCCAGCTCCCCCGTCGAGGGAGGCTACACCTTC. It specifies CASSPVEGGYTF.

The chain's CDR3 is CASSSTAGSDVHLGETQYF. The CDR3 DNA follows: TGTGCCAGCAGTTCAACAGCGGGATCTGATGTACACCTTGGGGAGACCCAGTACTTC. This chain links TRBV28 with TRBJ2-5; 7 bases are shared with TRBD2. The CDR3 covers 19 residues. Germline V lookup: CDR1 MDHEN, CDR2 SYDVKM. With V trimmed by 4 bases and J by 5 bases, 22 bases remained unmatched.

This clone has just a few counts. The CDR3 sequence is CSASTGLASDEQFF. The CDR3 nucleotides are TGCAGTGCTAGTACTGGACTAGCATCAGACGAGCAGTTCTTC. V gene TRBV20-1 combines with J gene TRBJ2-1; 8 positions match TRBD2. V gave up 3 bases and J gave up 10 bases; unmatched junction bases: 11. In germline, CDR1 is DFQATT, CDR2 SNEGSKA (reference sequence). The CDR3 spans 14 residues.

This clone was picked up one time. The genes are TRBV5-5 and TRBJ2-2, with 13 bases fitting TRBD2. CDR1 is SGHKS and CDR2 is YYEKEE in the germline V gene (reference sequence). V was pared by 5 bases and J by 7 bases, with 8 bases of the junction left unmatched. This CDR3 spans 16 amino acids. The DNA for the CDR3 is TGTGCCAGCAGACGGACTAGCGGGAGTGCGGGCGGGGAGCTGTTTTTT. It translates to CASRRTSGSAGGELFF.

This clone was detected a few times. V usage is TRBV15 and J usage is TRBJ1-4; D is undetermined. The CDR3 consists of 13 residues. CDR1 and CDR2 (germline): LNHNV, YYDKDF (reference sequence). The V and J ends lost 0 bases and 7 bases respectively, with 6 bases between them. The CDR3 loop is CATSRDFREKLFF. The CDR3 DNA reads TGTGCCACCAGCAGAGATTTTCGTGAAAAACTGTTTTTT.

Concerning this clone itself: The sample holds other DNA sequences that translate to the same CDR3. The chain employs TRBV5-4 and TRBJ2-7; maybe TRBD1 (6 bases). V was shortened by 4 bases and J by 1 base, with 15 bases between the two germline ends. CDR1 and CDR2 (germline): SGHNT, YYREEE (reference sequence). The CDR3 is made up of 15 amino acids. This CDR3 reads CASSLQGILSYEQYF. The CDR3 DNA reads as TGTGCCAGCAGCCTACAGGGTATCCTTTCCTACGAGCAGTACTTC.

This chain links TRBV9 with TRBJ1-2; 8 bases are shared with TRBD1. Germline trimming cut 3 bases from V and 6 bases from J; bases unmatched to any gene: 7. The CDR3 extends over 14 amino acids. Germline V gene data show CDR1 as SGDLS and CDR2 as YYNGEE. This CDR3 is CASSADRATDGYTF. CDR3 sequence (DNA): TGTGCCAGCAGCGCGGACAGGGCAACCGATGGCTACACCTTC. Complete variable domain (other parts from reference TRBV9 and TRBJ1-2): DSGVTQTPKHLITATGQRVTLRCSPRSGDLSVYWYQQSLDQGLQFLIQYYNGEERAKGNILERFSAQQFPDLHSELNLSSLELGDSALYFCASSADRATDGYTFGSGTRLTVV.

By sample share, this clone is large. The chain couples TRBV7-6 to TRBJ2-7; TRBD1 matches at 8 bases. V dropped 2 bases and J dropped 5; count of bases not matched to a gene: 8. Germline V gene lookup returns CDR1 SGHVS and CDR2 FNYEAQ. The CDR3 sequence is 15 residues long. This CDR3 reads CASSLKQGENHEQYF. CDR3 nucleotides: TGTGCCAGCAGCTTAAAACAGGGGGAAAACCACGAGCAGTACTTC.

The J gene is TRBJ2-3, the V gene TRBV7-9; 7 nucleotides agree with TRBD2. This CDR3 is built from 15 residues. Germline V gene lookup returns CDR1 SEHNR and CDR2 FQNEAQ (reference sequence). Trimming removed 5 bases from V and 2 bases from J; junction bases left unmatched: 7. The CDR3 bases are TGTGCCAGCAGCCCTCTAGCGGAACCCACAGATACGCAGTATTTT. It is translated as CASSPLAEPTDTQYF.

There are a few counts of this clone. The chain uses TRBV7-9 and TRBJ2-3, with 10 bases matching TRBD2. V gave up 7 bases and J gave up 1 base; unmatched junction bases: 5. The CDR3 runs 15 residues. From germline, CDR1 is SEHNR and CDR2 FQNEAQ (reference sequence). The CDR3 here is CASTRLAGGTDTQYF. CDR3 in DNA: TGTGCCAGCACTAGGCTAGCGGGAGGCACAGATACGCAGTATTTT.

The chain employs TRBV2 and TRBJ1-1; 8 bases line up with TRBD1. The CDR3 length is 14 residues. V shed 4 bases and J 4 bases; nucleotides not matched to a gene: 5. CDR1 SNHLY and CDR2 FYNNEI come from the germline V gene. In nucleotides, the CDR3 is TGTGCCAGCAGTGGACAGGGGAGTTTCACTGAAGCTTTCTTT. Its translation: CASSGQGSFTEAFF.

This clone appeared many times. This chain connects TRBV28 to TRBJ1-2, with D perhaps TRBD1 (6 bases). V was shortened by 7 bases and J by 4 bases, with 13 bases between the two germline ends. There are 13 residues in the CDR3. CDR1 is MDHEN, CDR2 SYDVKM, per germline. In nucleotides, the CDR3 is TGTGCCAGCAAAAGGGGGGGTAGCTATGGCTACACCTTC. It codes for CASKRGGSYGYTF.

In its sample, this clone was seen a few times. V usage is TRBV28 and J usage is TRBJ1-6, with D perhaps matching TRBD1 (5 bases). CDR1 and CDR2 (germline): MDHEN, SYDVKM. The V end lost 7 bases, the J end lost 8 bases, and 21 bases lay between the germline ends. The CDR3 runs 16 residues. CDR3 coding DNA: TGTGCCAGCACATCCGGGGCAGGGACTATCCATTCACCCCTCCACTTT. Protein sequence: CASTSGAGTIHSPLHF.

The CDR3, as DNA: TGTGCCAGCAGCACAGGGGAACAGCCCCAGCATTTT. Residues: CASSTGEQPQHF. This rearrangement joins TRBV7-9 to TRBJ1-5, with TRBD1 matching 7 bases. The CDR3 has 12 amino acids. The V and J ends lost 5 bases and 7 bases, in that order; junction bases with no gene match: 2. Germline CDR1 SEHNR, CDR2 FQNEAQ (reference sequence).

The chain has TRBV28 and TRBJ1-1; TRBD1 agrees at 8 bases. The V and J ends lost 5 bases and 10 bases, in that order; junction bases with no gene match: 18. This CDR3 has 16 residues. Germline V gives CDR1 MDHEN, CDR2 SYDVKM. Written as DNA, the CDR3 is TGTGCCAGCAGTACCCTCAGGGGGCGCTCCTGGCTGGTAGCTTTCTTT. This gives the protein CASSTLRGRSWLVAFF. The complete variable domain, with remaining parts taken from reference TRBV28 and TRBJ1-1, reads DVKVTQSSRYLVKRTGEKVFLECVQDMDHENMFWYRQDPGLGLRLIYFSYDVKMKEKGDIPEGYSVSREKKERFSLILESASTNQTSMYLCASSTLRGRSWLVAFFGQGTRLTVV.

This clone was counted once. The chain is built from TRBV7-6 and TRBJ1-3; the match to TRBD1 covers 10 bases. V shed 3 bases, J shed 2 bases, and the junction held 1 base outside the gene matches. The germline V gene has CDR1 SGHVS and CDR2 FNYEAQ. The CDR3 runs to 15 residues. The CDR3 sequence: CASSFGQGAGNTIYF. The CDR3 nucleotides read TGTGCCAGCAGCTTCGGACAGGGGGCTGGAAACACCATATATTTT.

In DNA form, the CDR3 reads TGTGCCAGCAGCTTGGCCCAAACCCAGGGGACCCAGTACTTC. Translation gives CASSLAQTQGTQYF. The chain is built from TRBV7-2 and TRBJ2-5; tentative D call: TRBD1 (5 bases). The germline V gene encodes CDR1 SGHTA and CDR2 FQGNSA. The CDR3 extends over 14 amino acids. The V gene lost 3 bases and the J gene lost 7 bases, with 15 bases spanning the gap.

V usage is TRBV28 and J usage is TRBJ2-7; 12 nucleotides agree with TRBD1. The CDR3 extends over 16 amino acids. Germline V lookup: CDR1 MDHEN, CDR2 SYDVKM. The V gene end was trimmed by 1 base and the J gene end by 7 bases; junction bases not matched to a gene: 8. The CDR3 loop is CASSLSPGQGAGEQYF. CDR3 DNA sequence: TGTGCCAGCAGTTTATCGCCGGGACAGGGGGCTGGAGAGCAGTACTTC.

This chain connects TRBV5-4 to TRBJ2-7, with D possibly being TRBD1 (6 bases). Trimming left V 4 bases short and J 2 bases short, with 19 bases between. This CDR3 contains 16 residues. Germline V gives CDR1 SGHNT, CDR2 YYREEE (reference sequence). The CDR3 coding sequence is TGTGCCAGCAGCCTAGGGGGACCAGGGAACGCCTACGAGCAGTACTTC. It encodes CASSLGGPGNAYEQYF.

Judged by abundance, this clone is medium-sized. The chain is built from TRBV3-1 (or the pseudogene TRBV3-2) and TRBJ2-3, with a tentative D call TRBD1 (6 bases). This CDR3 region has 14 residues. Germline V gene lookup returns CDR1 LGHDT and CDR2 YNNKEL (reference sequence). The V and J ends lost 5 bases and 6 bases respectively, with 15 bases between them. CDR3 loop: CASSSETGRDTQYF. The CDR3 nucleotides read TGTGCCAGCAGCTCTGAGACAGGACGTGATACGCAGTATTTT.

CDR3 DNA: TGTGCCAGCAGGCCCGACGGGAATCAGCCCCAGCATTTT. This encodes CASRPDGNQPQHF. The V and J genes are TRBV2 and TRBJ1-5; D gene unclear. The CDR3 covers 13 residues. CDR1 SNHLY and CDR2 FYNNEI come from the germline V gene. Trimming removed 6 bases from V and 4 bases from J, with 10 bases in between.

The V gene is TRBV19, the J gene TRBJ1-5; TRBD1 is a possible D gene (5 bases). Germline-derived CDR1 and CDR2 are LNHDA and SQIVND (reference sequence). V dropped 5 bases and J dropped 2 bases, with 13 bases sitting between them. CDR3 length: 15 residues. The CDR3 DNA is TGTGCCAGTAGTCTTTTGACAGTCGGCAATCAGCCCCAGCATTTT. Its protein is CASSLLTVGNQPQHF.

The V call is TRBV7-3, the J call TRBJ2-3; 7 bases fit TRBD2. The CDR3 runs to 15 residues. Per the germline V gene, CDR1 is SGHTA and CDR2 is FQGTGA. V was clipped by 6 bases and J by 5 bases; unmatched bases: 11. CDR3 in amino acids: CASSYGTTGQDTQYF. The CDR3 DNA sequence: TGTGCCAGCAGTTACGGGACTACCGGGCAAGATACGCAGTATTTT.